The 28 T cell receptor beta chains listed next were all sequenced from one sample in a study of T cells in Graves' hyperthyroidism and ophthalmopathy. RNA transcripts gave rise to amplified TCR beta CDR3 regions. A first-round RT-PCR of the TCR CDR3 used the HTBI primer set. TCRdb re-called the multiplex PCR reads with MiXCR, one entry per CDR3 protein. Of roughly 49,000 distinct CDR3 sequences in the sample, 45% to 65% were seen once. What was sequenced was peripheral blood or thyroid tissue (not recorded which). All receptors derive from a man younger than 35 with Graves' hyperthyroidism.

This clonotype showed up many times. The chain carries TRBV5-8 and TRBJ1-3, with D unresolved. Germline assignment: CDR1 SGHTS and CDR2 YDEGEE. V was cut by 6 bases and J by 0 bases, with 19 bases left in between. The CDR3 runs 17 residues. In DNA form, the CDR3 reads TGTGCCAGCAACTACCGCGAGGACTTTTCCTCTGGAAACACCATATATTTT. Translated, it gives CASNYREDFSSGNTIYF.

As for this clonotype: Mismatch with germline at one junction end may stem from a read error. The V gene is TRBV7-2, the J gene TRBJ2-5, with D possibly being TRBD1 or TRBD2 (7 bases each). The V gene's germline CDR1 is SGHTA and CDR2 FQGNSA. The CDR3 has 15 amino acids. CDR3 DNA sequence: TGTGCTAGCAGCCCAACACAGGGGAGGGGAGAGACCCAGTACTTC. Protein: CASSPTQGRGETQYF. The variable domain in full, completed from reference TRBV7-2 and TRBJ2-5, reads GAGVSQSPSNKVTEKGKDVELRCDPISGHTALYWYRQSLGQGLEFLIYFQGNSAPDKSGLPSDRFSAERTGGSVSTLTIQRTQQEDSAVYLCASSPTQGRGETQYFGPGTRLLVL.

This clonotype was detected ten times or more. The genes are TRBV7-8 and TRBJ2-5; TRBD2 aligns across 8 bases. Unmatched junction bases numbered 7, after V lost 5 bases and J lost 2 bases. CDR1 SGHVS and CDR2 FQNEAQ come from the germline V gene. The CDR3 runs 15 residues. DNA of the CDR3: TGTGCCAGCAGCCTTAGCGGGACAATACAAGAGACCCAGTACTTC. This translates into CASSLSGTIQETQYF.

This chain uses TRBV10-3 with TRBJ2-1; 9 bases line up with TRBD2. V was clipped by 6 bases and J by 9 bases; unmatched bases: 9. Germline V lookup: CDR1 ENHRY, CDR2 SYGVKD. The CDR3 spans 14 residues. This CDR3 is CAIRMAGGLSEQFF. In DNA form, the CDR3 reads TGTGCCATCAGGATGGCGGGGGGGCTGAGTGAGCAGTTCTTC.

The V gene is TRBV10-3, the J gene TRBJ1-1; D unresolved. Trimming removed 0 bases at V and 5 bases at J, with 10 bases between. This CDR3 comprises 14 residues. CDR1 is ENHRY and CDR2 is SYGVKD in the germline V gene. CDR3 amino acids: CAISESPGWTEAFF. The CDR3 coding sequence is TGTGCCATCAGTGAGTCACCAGGCTGGACTGAAGCTTTCTTT.

This chain joins TRBV29-1 and TRBJ2-2; unclear D gene. The J call may not be correct, given that the DNA end is closer to TRBJ1-4. Germline V gives CDR1 SQVTM, CDR2 ANQGSEA. The CDR3 loop spans 11 amino acids. The CDR3 DNA reads as TGCAGCGTTCGACGCGGTGAAAAACTGTTTTTT. Its protein product is CSVRRGEKLFF.

This clonotype was seen many times. The gene calls are TRBV9 and TRBJ2-3; unclear D gene. The CDR3 spans 14 residues. Germline CDR1 is SGDLS and CDR2 is YYNGEE. Trimming pared 1 base from V and 2 bases from J, leaving 8 bases between. This CDR3 reads CASSVSMLTDTQYF. The CDR3 nucleotides read TGTGCCAGCAGCGTAAGCATGCTCACAGATACGCAGTATTTT.

In the case of this clonotype: The CDR3 end shows no conserved phenylalanine or tryptophan, and so a read error is likely. DNA of the CDR3: TGTGCCATCAGTCCTACAGGGTCCCCGGAACCCCTCCACTCT. This gives the protein CAISPTGSPEPLHS. This chain uses TRBV10-3 with TRBJ1-6, with D possibly TRBD1 on 6 matching bases. This CDR3 has 14 residues. V was pared by 5 bases and J by 12 bases, with 17 bases between. The germline gives CDR1 ENHRY, CDR2 SYGVKD.

There are many counts of this clonotype. The chain is built from TRBV6-2 or TRBV6-3 and TRBJ1-2; TRBD1 aligns across 7 bases. Germline V gene sequence: CDR1 MNHEY, CDR2 SVGEGT. This CDR3 comprises 12 residues. Trimming took 5 bases from V and 8 from J; bases not matched to a gene: 5. CDR3 loop: CASSQTGSGYTF. The CDR3 DNA sequence: TGTGCCAGCAGTCAGACAGGGAGCGGCTACACCTTC.

The chain couples TRBV5-1 to TRBJ2-3; D is perhaps TRBD1 (8 bases). Trimming took off 4 bases at V and 4 bases at J, with 16 bases between the two ends. CDR1 and CDR2 from the germline V gene are SGHRS and YFSETQ. The CDR3 sequence is 15 residues long. CDR3 coding DNA: TGCGCCAGCAGCACTGAACAGGGGGGGGCAGATACGCAGTATTTT. The encoded protein is CASSTEQGGADTQYF.

Details on this clonotype: One junction end disagrees with the germline gene, perhaps due to a read error. The chain combines TRBV29-1 with TRBJ2-7; D call uncertain. CDR1 is SQVTM and CDR2 is ANQGSEA in the germline V gene. The CDR3 sequence is 11 residues long. The CDR3: CGVAASYEQYF. DNA for the CDR3: TGCGGCGTTGCAGCGTCCTACGAGCAGTACTTC.

This clonotype was found many times. A junction boundary mismatches the germline segment, possibly from a read error. V and J are TRBV20-1 and TRBJ2-7; D perhaps matches TRBD2 (5 bases). The CDR3 has 12 amino acids. The germline V gene encodes CDR1 DFQATT and CDR2 SNEGSKA (reference sequence). CDR3 in amino acids: CSATPSSYERYF. In nucleotides, the CDR3 is TGCAGTGCAACCCCTAGCTCCTACGAGCGGTACTTT.

This clonotype was found many times. V is TRBV27 and J is TRBJ2-7; D might be TRBD2 (6 bases). This CDR3 has 16 residues. The ends were cut back, 2 bases at V and 4 bases at J, with 18 bases in the middle. CDR1 MNHEY and CDR2 SMNVEV come from the germline V gene (reference sequence). The CDR3: CASSLNGGVLMYEQYF. CDR3 in DNA: TGTGCCAGCAGTTTAAACGGCGGGGTTCTTATGTACGAGCAGTACTTC.

Points on this clonotype: With a much larger clone just one base away, this may be a read error. The chain combines TRBV18 with TRBJ2-5, with unresolved D. Germline V gives CDR1 KGHSH, CDR2 LQKENI. V lost 2 bases to trimming and J lost 3 bases, with 10 bases between them. This CDR3 is built from 14 residues. CDR3 sequence (DNA): TGTGCCAGCTCACCATCTGCCGGAGAAGAGACCCAGTACTTC. Translating gives CASSPSAGEETQYF. Filled out from reference TRBV18 and TRBJ2-5, the complete variable domain reads NAGVMQNPRHLVRRRGQEARLRCSPMKGHSHVYWYRQLPEEGLKFMVYLQKENIIDESGMPKERFSAEFPKEGPSILRIQQVVRGDSAAYFCASSPSAGEETQYFGPGTRLLVL.

Of note for this clonotype: Likely a read error: the CDR3 ends without its conserved phenylalanine or tryptophan. CDR3 residues: CASSLVEGETQYL. The CDR3 region has the DNA TGTGCCAGCAGCTTAGTGGAAGGAGAGACCCAGTACCTC. The chain recombines TRBV7-9 with TRBJ2-5; no clear D gene. Trimming pared 1 base from V and 4 bases from J, leaving 7 bases between. Looked up from germline, CDR1 is SEHNR and CDR2 is FQNEAQ (reference sequence). The CDR3 consists of 13 residues.

This clonotype came up once. The V gene is TRBV7-2, the J gene TRBJ2-5; 8 bases are shared with TRBD2. The CDR3 totals 15 residues. The V gene's germline CDR1 is SGHTA and CDR2 FQGNSA. J gave up 2 bases and V 7 bases, and 9 bases lay outside the gene matches. CDR3: CASNPAGGVQETQYF. The DNA for the CDR3 is TGTGCCAGCAACCCCGCGGGAGGTGTACAAGAGACCCAGTACTTC.

This clonotype was found many times. In nucleotides, the CDR3 is TGTGCCACCAGCAGAATCGGGTCTGGAAACACCATATATTTT. This gives the protein CATSRIGSGNTIYF. This rearrangement joins TRBV15 to TRBJ1-3; D unresolved. Germline CDR1 and CDR2: LNHNV and YYDKDF (reference sequence). This CDR3 has 14 residues. V dropped 2 bases and J dropped 1 base, with 6 bases sitting between them.

The gene calls are TRBV29-1 and TRBJ1-1; no reliable D call. The CDR3 runs to 13 residues. Germline V gene data show CDR1 as SQVTM and CDR2 as ANQGSEA. Trimming cost V 6 bases and J 0 bases, with 11 bases left between them. The CDR3: CSVMDGLNTEAFF. DNA for the CDR3: TGCAGCGTGATGGACGGACTGAACACTGAAGCTTTCTTT.

Of note for this clonotype: At one boundary the junction diverges from the germline segment, which might be a read error. J is TRBJ1-2 and V is TRBV7-6; weak D call: TRBD1 (5 bases). The CDR3 is made up of 13 amino acids. Per the germline V gene, CDR1 is SGHVS and CDR2 is FNYEAQ. This CDR3 is CASSQPEQEGYTF. The CDR3 nucleotides are TGCGCCAGCAGCCAACCGGAACAGGAAGGCTACACCTTC.

Ten or more counts support this clonotype. The chain carries TRBV5-6 and TRBJ2-7; tentatively, D is TRBD1 (5 bases). Germline assignment: CDR1 SGHDT and CDR2 YYEEEE. The length of the CDR3 is 14 residues. Trimming stripped 2 bases from V and 2 bases from J, with 11 bases between. The CDR3 sequence is CASSFPGMAYEQYF. The CDR3 coding sequence is TGTGCCAGCAGCTTCCCAGGGATGGCCTACGAGCAGTACTTC.

Sample share makes this clonotype medium-sized. The chain has TRBV5-4 and TRBJ2-5, with TRBD2 matching over 11 bases. The length of the CDR3 is 16 residues. The germline gives CDR1 SGHNT, CDR2 YYREEE (reference sequence). Germline trimming cut 0 bases from V and 5 bases from J; bases unmatched to any gene: 6. The CDR3 here is CASSLAGSGGAETQYF. The CDR3 DNA sequence: TGTGCCAGCAGCTTGGCGGGTAGCGGGGGGGCCGAGACCCAGTACTTC.

The chain is built from TRBV5-1 and TRBJ2-7; 9 bases are a match to TRBD2. This CDR3 is 14 amino acids long. J lost 2 bases, V lost 5 bases, and 5 bases had no gene match. Germline V CDR1 and CDR2: SGHRS, YFSETQ. CDR3 amino acids: CASSGERGAYEQYF. CDR3 nucleotide sequence: TGCGCCAGCAGTGGGGAGCGGGGGGCCTACGAGCAGTACTTC.

Of note for this clonotype: One end of the junction is discordant with germline, which a read error may explain. The chain uses TRBV15 and TRBJ1-4; possible D gene TRBD1, 5 bases. Germline CDR1 is LNHNV and CDR2 is YYDKDF (reference sequence). The CDR3 length is 12 residues. The CDR3 DNA sequence: TGTGCCACCAGCAGAGACGGGGGGTCCATCACCTTT. Translating gives CATSRDGGSITF.

This clonotype is medium-sized. V gene TRBV25-1 combines with J gene TRBJ1-6, with D perhaps matching TRBD1 (6 bases). The CDR3 has 16 residues. Germline assignment: CDR1 MGHDK and CDR2 SYGVNS. V lost 0 bases and J lost 9, with 15 bases in between. CDR3 nucleotides: TGTGCCAGCAGTGAATATAGAGGGGGAGCTGCTTCACCCCTCCACTTT. Translation gives CASSEYRGGAASPLHF.

The sample holds one count of this clonotype. This rearrangement joins TRBV29-1 to TRBJ1-2; 7 bases match TRBD1. The CDR3 runs to 16 residues. J gave up 7 bases and V 6 bases, and 20 bases lay outside the gene matches. Per the germline V gene, CDR1 is SQVTM and CDR2 is ANQGSEA. The CDR3 region is CSVPRDGQEPRAGYTF. The DNA of the CDR3 is TGCAGCGTCCCTAGGGATGGACAGGAACCCCGAGCTGGCTACACCTTC.

V gene TRBV7-2 combines with J gene TRBJ2-5; D might be TRBD1 (5 bases). From germline, CDR1 is SGHTA and CDR2 FQGNSA. The CDR3 runs 14 residues. With 6 bases removed from V and 5 bases from J, the gap between germline ends came to 16 bases. This CDR3 is CASREIRGQETQYF. For the CDR3, the DNA is TGTGCCAGCAGGGAAATTAGGGGCCAGGAGACCCAGTACTTC.

This clonotype was seen repeatedly, ten times or more. The rearrangement uses TRBV28 and TRBJ2-3, with D unresolved. The CDR3 loop spans 13 amino acids. Germline values: CDR1 MDHEN, CDR2 SYDVKM. V was cut by 7 bases and J by 0 bases, with 8 bases left in between. CDR3 nucleotide sequence: TGTGCCAGCAAGGTACCTAGCACAGATACGCAGTATTTT. Residues: CASKVPSTDTQYF.

Regarding this clonotype: Possible read error: a much larger clone is one base away. V gene TRBV7-8 combines with J gene TRBJ1-4; a possible D gene is TRBD1 (6 bases). This CDR3 has 16 residues. CDR1 is SGHVS and CDR2 is FQNEAQ in the germline V gene. The CDR3 DNA follows: TGTGCCAGCAGCCCTGGAACAGGGAGCACTTATGAAAAACTGCTTTTT. It is translated as CASSPGTGSTYEKLLF.